This TCR beta chain was identified in a study of blood T cell repertoires in COVID-19. In assigning cohorts, the study relied on participant-reported clinical history. V was pared by 4 bases and J by 0 bases, with 19 bases between. The CDR3 contains 18 residues. The germline gives CDR1 LGHNA, CDR2 YSLEER. Profiling relied on immunoSEQ multiplex PCR, and the TCRdb table lists in-frame clones only, not all of them. The sample has 390,000 or so clones, more than 80% seen once. What was sequenced was PBMCs or T cells enriched from blood (not recorded which). The receptor was isolated from a man between 18 and 29 years old who had recovered from COVID-19. The rearrangement uses TRBV4-3 and TRBJ1-3; perhaps TRBD1 as D (5 bases). CDR3 in amino acids: CASSPGFDRETSGNTIYF. CDR3 in DNA: TGCGCCAGCAGCCCAGGTTTTGACAGAGAAACCTCTGGAAACACCATATATTTT.